This T cell receptor beta chain originates from a study of blood T cell repertoires in COVID-19. Study in general: In each case, the material was cDNA or gDNA derived from T cells, B-cell-depleted T cells, or PBMCs.

Only in-frame clones appear in the TCRdb table, and some are missing; sequencing was by immunoSEQ multiplex PCR. The repertoire includes about 300,000 clones, about 88% of them detected once, and roughly 1.3% sits in the top ten. CDR3 length equals 14 residues. Germline V CDR1 and CDR2: MNHEY, SVGEGT. V trimming: 4 bases; J trimming: 5 bases; junction bases outside the gene matches: 4. This clonotype was obtained from a man between 65 and 85 years old with acute or convalescent COVID-19. Source material: peripheral blood. The rearrangement uses TRBV6-2 or TRBV6-3 and TRBJ1-5; TRBD1 aligns across 8 bases. The CDR3 here is CASSSGQGHQPQHF. The CDR3 nucleotides are TGTGCCAGCAGTTCCGGACAGGGACATCAGCCCCAGCATTTT.